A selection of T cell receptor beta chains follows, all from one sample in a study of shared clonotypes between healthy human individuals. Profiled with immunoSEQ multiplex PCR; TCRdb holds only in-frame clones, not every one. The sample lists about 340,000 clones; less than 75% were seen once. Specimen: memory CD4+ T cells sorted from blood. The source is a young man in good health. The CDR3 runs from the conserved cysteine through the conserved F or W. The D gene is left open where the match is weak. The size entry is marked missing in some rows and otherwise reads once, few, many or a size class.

DNA: TGCGCCAGCAGCCAAGGACAGGGGGGAATTGGAGAAAAACTGTTTTTT; CDR3: CASSQGQGGIGEKLFF; V: TRBV4-1; J: TRBJ1-4; size: many; D: TRBD1
DNA: TGTGCCAGTAGTATGATCTCCGGGATTGAGCAGTTCTTC; CDR3: CASSMISGIEQFF; V: TRBV19; J: TRBJ2-1; size: NA; D: NA
DNA: TGTGCCAGCAGTGAAGCGGGACATCCGGGGATGGGAGAAAAACTGTTTTTT; CDR3: CASSEAGHPGMGEKLFF; V: TRBV2; J: TRBJ1-4; size: NA; D: NA
DNA: TGTGCCAGTAGTATACCGGGGGCCCGAGGCGGGGAGCTGTTTTTT; CDR3: CASSIPGARGGELFF; V: TRBV19; J: TRBJ2-2; size: NA; D: NA
DNA: TGTGCCAGCAGCTTGGCCCGGCATGGCACCGGGGAGCTGTTTTTT; CDR3: CASSLARHGTGELFF; V: TRBV5-5; J: TRBJ2-2; size: NA; D: NA
DNA: TGTGCCACCGGGGGGCAGTTCCAAGAGACCCAGTACTTC; CDR3: CATGGQFQETQYF; V: TRBV6-6; J: TRBJ2-5; size: NA; D: NA
DNA: TGTGCCAGCAGTTCTAATGGGGAAGGGACTGAAGCTTTCTTT; CDR3: CASSSNGEGTEAFF; V: TRBV28; J: TRBJ1-1; size: once; D: NA
DNA: TGTGCCAGCAGTGGTCGGGGCTACGAGCAGTACTTC; CDR3: CASSGRGYEQYF; V: TRBV25-1; J: TRBJ2-7; size: few; D: NA
DNA: TGTGCCAGCAGCGTACAGAGCGGGAGTGTGAATGAGCAGTTCTTC; CDR3: CASSVQSGSVNEQFF; V: TRBV9; J: TRBJ2-1; size: once; D: TRBD2
DNA: TGTGCCAGCAGCTTAAGGGGCACTGAAGCTTTCTTT; CDR3: CASSLRGTEAFF; V: TRBV7-9; J: TRBJ1-1; size: NA; D: NA
DNA: TGTGCCAGCTCACCCCCTAGCGGCCAAGAGACCCAGTACTTC; CDR3: CASSPPSGQETQYF; V: TRBV18; J: TRBJ2-5; size: NA; D: TRBD2
DNA: TGTGCCAGTAGTCTAAGGACTAGCGGGATTGTATCCTACAATGAGCAGTTCTTC; CDR3: CASSLRTSGIVSYNEQFF; V: TRBV19; J: TRBJ2-1; size: few; D: TRBD2
DNA: TGCACCCCGGACACGATCTACGAGCAGTACTTC; CDR3: CTPDTIYEQYF; V: TRBV20-1; J: TRBJ2-7; size: NA; D: NA
DNA: TGCGCCAGCAGGATCACTTTTTCCGACAGGGAGGATGGCTACACCTTC; CDR3: CASRITFSDREDGYTF; V: TRBV4-1; J: TRBJ1-2; size: NA; D: TRBD1
DNA: TGTGCCAGCAGCCCCACGGACCCCCGGGGGGCTTTCTTT; CDR3: CASSPTDPRGAFF; V: TRBV7-9; J: TRBJ1-1; size: NA; D: NA
DNA: TGTGCCAGCAGCTTCGGGGGGCGAACAAATCAGCCCCAGCATTTT; CDR3: CASSFGGRTNQPQHF; V: TRBV7-2; J: TRBJ1-5; size: once; D: NA
DNA: TGTGCCACTAAGCGAGGCTACGAGCAGTACTTC; CDR3: CATKRGYEQYF; V: TRBV10-3; J: TRBJ2-7; size: NA; D: NA
DNA: TGTGCCAGCAGCCCCTTAGCGGGAGAACTACCCATTTACTTC; CDR3: CASSPLAGELPIYF; V: TRBV5-4; J: TRBJ2-7; size: NA; D: TRBD2
DNA: TGTGCCAGCAGTTATGGGCAGGCGGCCTATGGCTACACCTTC; CDR3: CASSYGQAAYGYTF; V: TRBV6-5; J: TRBJ1-2; size: NA; D: NA
DNA: TGCAGTGCTCCCCCCACAGATACGCAGTATTTT; CDR3: CSAPPTDTQYF; V: TRBV20-1; J: TRBJ2-3; size: NA; D: NA
DNA: TGTGCCAGTAGTGGGTCCCGGGGGAGCTTCACAGATACGCAGTATTTT; CDR3: CASSGSRGSFTDTQYF; V: TRBV19; J: TRBJ2-3; size: once; D: NA
DNA: TGTGCCAGCAGCTTGCAGGGGGGCACTGAAGCTTTCTTT; CDR3: CASSLQGGTEAFF; V: TRBV5-4; J: TRBJ1-1; size: NA; D: TRBD1
DNA: TGTGCCAGCACCGGTCGGACCGGGGAGCTGTTTTTT; CDR3: CASTGRTGELFF; V: TRBV11-2; J: TRBJ2-2; size: once; D: NA
DNA: TGTGCCAGCAGTACCCGACAGGGGTCGGGTGGCTACACCTTC; CDR3: CASSTRQGSGGYTF; V: TRBV6-5; J: TRBJ1-2; size: NA; D: TRBD1
DNA: TGTGCCAGCAGCCCCATTGGGACTAGCGGGAACAACAATGAGCAGTTCTTC; CDR3: CASSPIGTSGNNNEQFF; V: TRBV4-2; J: TRBJ2-1; size: few; D: TRBD2
DNA: TGCGCCAGCAGCCTTAATAGCAATCAGCCCCAGCATTTT; CDR3: CASSLNSNQPQHF; V: TRBV10-2; J: TRBJ1-5; size: few; D: NA
DNA: TGTGCCAGCAGGCACCCGGCCGGGGTGGAGTACTTC; CDR3: CASRHPAGVEYF; V: TRBV28; J: TRBJ2-7; size: few; D: NA
DNA: TGTGCCAGCCGACAGCGGGAGGGGTTTTACAATGAGCAGTTCTTC; CDR3: CASRQREGFYNEQFF; V: TRBV18; J: TRBJ2-1; size: NA; D: TRBD2
DNA: TGTGCCAGCAGCCCCAGGGGGGTGGGAAAACTGTTTTTT; CDR3: CASSPRGVGKLFF; V: TRBV11-2; J: TRBJ1-4; size: many; D: TRBD1
DNA: TGCGCCAGCAGCGTTAGCGGCTTAAGCTCTGGGGCCAACGTCCTGACTTTC; CDR3: CASSVSGLSSGANVLTF; V: TRBV5-1; J: TRBJ2-6; size: NA; D: NA
DNA: TGTGCCAGCAGCCTGGACAGGGGCCCCTATGGCTACACCTTC; CDR3: CASSLDRGPYGYTF; V: TRBV5-4; J: TRBJ1-2; size: NA; D: TRBD1
DNA: TGCGCCAGCAGGGTTGGTGCTGGAAACACCATATATTTT; CDR3: CASRVGAGNTIYF; V: TRBV5-1; J: TRBJ1-3; size: NA; D: NA
DNA: TGTGCCAGCAGCTTAGTGAGGGGAGAAAAACTGTTTTTT; CDR3: CASSLVRGEKLFF; V: TRBV7-7; J: TRBJ1-4; size: many; D: NA
DNA: TGCGCCAGCAGCCCCCAAGCCGGGACAGGGATAGTTGAAGCTTTCTTT; CDR3: CASSPQAGTGIVEAFF; V: TRBV5-1; J: TRBJ1-1; size: NA; D: TRBD1
DNA: TGTGCCAGCAGCTCCCAGGGGCTGGGGATCTATGGCTACACCTTC; CDR3: CASSSQGLGIYGYTF; V: TRBV11-1; J: TRBJ1-2; size: NA; D: NA
DNA: TGTGCCAGCTCCTCAGGGAGGGTGGAGAACACTGAAGCTTTCTTT; CDR3: CASSSGRVENTEAFF; V: TRBV6-6; J: TRBJ1-1; size: NA; D: NA
DNA: TGTGCCAGCAGCTTAGCGGCCGTATCCTACGAGCAGTACTTC; CDR3: CASSLAAVSYEQYF; V: TRBV7-9; J: TRBJ2-7; size: NA; D: NA
DNA: TGTGCCAGCTCACCCGAGACAGGGAACGGCTACACCTTC; CDR3: CASSPETGNGYTF; V: TRBV18; J: TRBJ1-2; size: NA; D: TRBD1
DNA: TGCGCCAGCAAGCGGACCGCGAGCACCAACAGTGGGCAGTACTTC; CDR3: CASKRTASTNSGQYF; V: TRBV5-1; J: TRBJ2-7; size: NA; D: NA
DNA: TGTGCCAGCAGAAAAGGACTCGGGACAGGGAAGGCAGATACGCAGTATTTT; CDR3: CASRKGLGTGKADTQYF; V: TRBV14; J: TRBJ2-3; size: NA; D: TRBD1